The present entry profiles one TCR beta chain with its context. This clone's antigen is unknown. No much larger clone is present one base from it, and per-base qualities are unavailable. CDR1 SGHTA and CDR2 FQGNSA are derived from the germline V gene. The CDR3 contains 16 residues, cysteine and phenylalanine counted. The read is trimmed to its CDR3 DNA, 48 bases read in frame from base 1. Trimming leaves V shorter by 4 bases and J shorter by 5 bases, with the junction holding 11 bases beyond the gene matches. The library relied on the immunoSEQ multiplex PCR assay. The paper's processing steps were these. To diagnose cytomegalovirus status from the catalog of TCR beta chain sequences, a statistical classification framework was built. TCRdb retrieved this table from immuneACCESS and kept in-frame rearrangements only. Not all clones are present; in checked studies, unresolved V genes account for under half, and no reason is known for the remainder. For V, J and clone size, that table is used; D and trimming come from the DNA. For this sample the table gives 300,000 to 350,000 clones, of which 88% were detected only once. Approximately 0.96% of the sample lies in the top ten.

The donors were included in the validation cohort of 100 to 150 subjects, a group kept apart from the roughly 670-subject first cohort. This sample stems from a study of cytomegalovirus exposure and HLA in healthy donors (dated by TCRdb to the late 2010s). For the wider study: According to a later analysis, one platform produced both the roughly 130 validation repertoires and the 666 repertoires of the first cohort. The aim of the study was to test whether cataloging public T cell receptors could identify signatures of past pathogen exposure. The study combined high-throughput TCR immunosequencing, statistical association of individual TCRs with disease status, and machine learning to predict cytomegalovirus infection status. Along with the roughly 700-subject first cohort, a separate validation cohort of 120 different subjects was used.

Overall results and qualifications from the work: Cytomegalovirus status was reported to be diagnosed by the classifier with high specificity and sensitivity in both the original and validation cohorts. The study gave a list of under 200 TCR beta chains associated with cytomegalovirus. A later analysis found that TCRs clustered in the first cohort also tended to co-occur in the 120 validation repertoires, with 90% to 95% of cluster scores above 0. A few of the identified cytomegalovirus-associated TCR beta chains were confirmed in vitro to be specific for cytomegalovirus antigens. The authors suggested that the approach could potentially be extended to other disease states and immunological phenotypes. Most TCR sequences were seen in very few donors, while some public TCRs were found in many individuals. The validation cohort had no HLA typing available for a later analysis, so co-occurrence within that cohort was assessed over all 120 or so repertoires.

The receptor chain draws on TRBV7-2 and TRBJ1-2, with TRBD1 matching 9 junction bases. This clonotype was sampled from a man aged 25 to 40 in good health and CMV-seronegative. Sequencing was done on a sample of PBMCs. CDR3 protein: CASSSVPRTGVYGYTF. The sequenced DNA is TGTGCCAGCAGCTCAGTTCCACGGACAGGGGTTTATGGCTACACCTTC.